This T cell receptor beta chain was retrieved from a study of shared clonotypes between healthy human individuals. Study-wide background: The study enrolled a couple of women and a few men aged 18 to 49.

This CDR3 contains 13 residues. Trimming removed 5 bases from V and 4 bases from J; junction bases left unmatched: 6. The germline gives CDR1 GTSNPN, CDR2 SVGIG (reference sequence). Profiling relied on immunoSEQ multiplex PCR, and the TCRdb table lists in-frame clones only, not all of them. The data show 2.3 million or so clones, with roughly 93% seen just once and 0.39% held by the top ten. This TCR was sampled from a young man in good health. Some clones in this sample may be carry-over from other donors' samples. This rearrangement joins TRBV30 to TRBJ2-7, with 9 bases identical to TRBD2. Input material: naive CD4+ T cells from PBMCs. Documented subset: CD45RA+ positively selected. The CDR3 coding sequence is TGTGCCTGGGGTCGGGCGGGAGGGTACGAGCAGTACTTC. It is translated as CAWGRAGGYEQYF.